Presented here are 27 T cell receptor beta chains from one specimen sequenced in a study of blood T cell repertoires in COVID-19. The table came from immunoSEQ multiplex PCR; TCRdb's copy has only in-frame clones and leaves some out. This table holds approximately 210,000 clones, 84% found once. The sample consisted of peripheral blood. Receptor source: a man aged 25 to 40 with active or convalescent COVID-19.

CDR3 sequence reads: CASSVSGTSNQPQHF. DNA for the CDR3: TGTGCCAGCAGCGTATCAGGGACAAGCAATCAGCCCCAGCATTTT. The chain carries TRBV9 and TRBJ1-5; a possible D gene is TRBD1 (6 bases). This CDR3 comprises 15 residues. Germline V gene sequence: CDR1 SGDLS, CDR2 YYNGEE. V was clipped by 1 base and J by 1 base, with 9 bases between them. Combining the CDR3 with reference TRBV9 and TRBJ1-5 gives the whole variable domain DSGVTQTPKHLITATGQRVTLRCSPRSGDLSVYWYQQSLDQGLQFLIQYYNGEERAKGNILERFSAQQFPDLHSELNLSSLELGDSALYFCASSVSGTSNQPQHFGDGTRLSIL.

The rearrangement links TRBV25-1 to TRBJ2-2; 7 nucleotides line up with TRBD1. CDR1 is MGHDK, CDR2 SYGVNS, per germline. V was clipped by 8 bases and J by 0 bases; unmatched bases: 15. The CDR3 contains 18 residues. For the CDR3, the DNA is TGTGCCAGCTACCCCGGCCAGGGACAGAGAACGAACACCGGGGAGCTGTTTTTT. It is translated as CASYPGQGQRTNTGELFF.

The J gene is TRBJ1-5, the V gene TRBV18, with TRBD1 as a possible D gene (6 bases). Looked up from germline, CDR1 is KGHSH and CDR2 is LQKENI. V lost 3 bases to trimming and J lost 0 bases, with 9 bases between them. The CDR3 totals 15 residues. The CDR3: CASSPGQISNQPQHF. CDR3 nucleotides: TGTGCCAGCTCACCCGGACAGATTAGCAATCAGCCCCAGCATTTT.

The rearrangement uses TRBV7-3 and TRBJ2-3; 13 bases are shared with TRBD2. J was trimmed by 2 bases and V by 6 bases; bases with no gene match: 5. This CDR3 contains 16 residues. Germline values: CDR1 SGHTA, CDR2 FQGTGA. The CDR3 is CASSFGLAGVTDTQYF. Written as DNA, the CDR3 is TGTGCCAGCAGTTTTGGACTAGCGGGAGTCACAGATACGCAGTATTTT.

The rearrangement uses TRBV11-1 and TRBJ2-1; no reliable D call. Looked up from germline, CDR1 is SGHAT and CDR2 is FQDESV (reference sequence). V was trimmed by 5 bases and J by 8 bases, leaving 7 bases between them. CDR3 length: 11 amino acids. The CDR3 loop is CASSPQDEQFF. CDR3 nucleotide sequence: TGTGCCAGCAGCCCCCAGGATGAGCAGTTCTTC. The full variable domain, completed using reference TRBV11-1 and TRBJ2-1, is EAEVAQSPRYKITEKSQAVAFWCDPISGHATLYWYRQILGQGPELLVQFQDESVVDDSQLPKDRFSAERLKGVDSTLKIQPAELGDSAMYLCASSPQDEQFFGPGTRLTVL.

The chain combines TRBV7-8 with TRBJ1-1; D ambiguous. The V and J ends lost 2 bases and 5 bases respectively, with 12 bases between them. The CDR3 contains 14 residues. Germline CDR1 is SGHVS and CDR2 is FQNEAQ. The CDR3 loop is CASSLLAGRTEAFF. DNA of the CDR3: TGTGCCAGCAGCTTATTGGCGGGCCGGACTGAAGCTTTCTTT.

This clone was counted a few times. The CDR3 here is CATSDGGAYGYTF. In DNA form, the CDR3 reads TGTGCCACCAGTGATGGGGGGGCGTATGGCTACACCTTC. The V and J genes are TRBV24-1 and TRBJ1-2; possible D gene TRBD1, 6 bases. The CDR3 loop spans 13 amino acids. V lost 3 bases and J 5 bases, leaving 9 bases between the germline ends. Per the germline V gene, CDR1 is KGHDR and CDR2 is SFDVKD.

The V gene is TRBV12-2, the J gene TRBJ1-5; the D segment call TRBD1 is taken from the table without a DNA check. TRBV12-2 is a known pseudogene. The CDR3 is 17 amino acids. The CDR3 DNA follows: TGTGCAAGTCGCTTAACAGACTTACCTAAGGGGAATCAGCCCCAGCATTTT. It encodes CASRLTDLPKGNQPQHF.

The chain carries TRBV5-6 and TRBJ2-3; 8 bases fit TRBD1. V gave up 4 bases and J gave up 2 bases; unmatched junction bases: 6. Germline V gene lookup returns CDR1 SGHDT and CDR2 YYEEEE. CDR3 size: 15 residues. The CDR3 DNA follows: TGTGCCAGCAGCGAGACAGGGGCGCCCACAGATACGCAGTATTTT. Translation: CASSETGAPTDTQYF.

The chain carries TRBV28 and TRBJ2-2; D gene ambiguous. Germline V gene sequence: CDR1 MDHEN, CDR2 SYDVKM. Deletions cut 3 bases from V and 1 base from J, with 3 bases between. This CDR3 spans 13 amino acids. The CDR3 here is CASSLRNTGELFF. CDR3 bases: TGTGCCAGCAGTTTGAGGAACACCGGGGAGCTGTTTTTT. The whole variable domain, remainder taken from reference TRBV28 and TRBJ2-2, is DVKVTQSSRYLVKRTGEKVFLECVQDMDHENMFWYRQDPGLGLRLIYFSYDVKMKEKGDIPEGYSVSREKKERFSLILESASTNQTSMYLCASSLRNTGELFFGEGSRLTVL.

This clone came up once. The chain employs TRBV20-1 and TRBJ1-2; D not resolved. V was trimmed by 3 bases and J by 4 bases, leaving 15 bases between them. CDR3 length equals 14 residues. Germline V gene sequence: CDR1 DFQATT, CDR2 SNEGSKA (reference sequence). CDR3 in DNA: TGCAGTGCTAGTCAATCCGGCGGGTTCTATGGCTACACCTTC. The encoded protein is CSASQSGGFYGYTF.

The chain uses TRBV27 and TRBJ1-6; D is perhaps TRBD1 (5 bases). Trimming took 3 bases from V and 7 from J, leaving 10 bases between them. The V gene's germline CDR1 is MNHEY and CDR2 SMNVEV (reference sequence). The CDR3 has 14 amino acids. CDR3 coding DNA: TGTGCCAGCAGTTTGTTCAGGGTCAATTCACCCCTCCACTTT. Protein product: CASSLFRVNSPLHF.

The V and J genes are TRBV2 and TRBJ2-1; 12 nucleotides align to TRBD2. Germline CDR1 is SNHLY and CDR2 is FYNNEI. The length of the CDR3 is 15 residues. V dropped 7 bases and J dropped 2; count of bases not matched to a gene: 3. As DNA, the CDR3 is TGTGCCAGCAAAAGGACTAGCGGGACCTACAATGAGCAGTTCTTC. It translates to CASKRTSGTYNEQFF.

The chain has TRBV7-2 and TRBJ1-2; weak D call: TRBD1 (5 bases). The CDR3 extends over 15 amino acids. From germline, CDR1 is SGHTA and CDR2 FQGNSA. The V end was cut by 7 bases, the J end by 2 bases, with 17 bases between. The CDR3 reads CASTPMSTENYGYTF. The CDR3 DNA follows: TGTGCCAGCACCCCGATGTCGACAGAAAACTATGGCTACACCTTC. The whole variable domain, filled in from reference TRBV7-2 and TRBJ1-2, reads GAGVSQSPSNKVTEKGKDVELRCDPISGHTALYWYRQSLGQGLEFLIYFQGNSAPDKSGLPSDRFSAERTGGSVSTLTIQRTQQEDSAVYLCASTPMSTENYGYTFGSGTRLTVV.

The rearrangement uses TRBV28 and TRBJ1-2, with a tentative D call TRBD1 (6 bases). CDR1 is MDHEN, CDR2 SYDVKM, per germline. The CDR3 has 13 residues. V shed 6 bases and J shed 8 bases, with 16 bases lying between them. The CDR3 region has the DNA TGTGCCAGCAGGTTAACAGGGTTGGGGGGCTACACCTTC. Translation: CASRLTGLGGYTF.

The chain links TRBV20-1 to TRBJ2-7, with D maybe TRBD2 (5 bases). Deletions cut 1 base from V and 7 bases from J, with 8 bases between. The CDR3 covers 11 residues. Germline-derived CDR1 and CDR2 are DFQATT and SNEGSKA (reference sequence). The CDR3 loop reads CSARGPGEQYF. For the CDR3, the DNA is TGCAGTGCTAGAGGACCGGGGGAGCAGTACTTC.

The chain recombines TRBV27 with TRBJ2-7; a weak D match, TRBD1 (6 bases). CDR1 MNHEY and CDR2 SMNVEV come from the germline V gene (reference sequence). The CDR3 length is 15 residues. V shed 0 bases and J shed 0 bases, with 9 bases lying between them. This chain's CDR3 is CASSLSMDSSYEQYF. The DNA of the CDR3 is TGTGCCAGCAGTTTATCGATGGACAGCTCCTACGAGCAGTACTTC.

The chain links TRBV10-2 to TRBJ2-7; 7 bases are a match to TRBD2. The J segment lost 2 bases and the V segment lost 3 bases, leaving 7 bases of the junction unmatched. The CDR3 runs to 15 residues. CDR1 is WSHSY and CDR2 is SAAADI in the germline V gene. CDR3 sequence reads: CASSDGTGGPYEQYF. CDR3 in DNA: TGCGCCAGCAGTGATGGGACGGGAGGTCCCTACGAGCAGTACTTC.

The rearrangement links TRBV12-3 or TRBV12-4 to TRBJ2-5, with unresolved D. V was trimmed by 3 bases and J by 6 bases, leaving 2 bases between them. This CDR3 comprises 10 residues. CDR3 in amino acids: CASSFKTQYF. DNA of the CDR3: TGTGCCAGCAGTTTTAAGACCCAGTACTTC.

This clone was counted once. The rearrangement uses TRBV9 and TRBJ1-4, with unresolved D. Trimming stripped 2 bases from V and 7 bases from J, with 9 bases between. CDR3 length: 13 residues. Germline assignment: CDR1 SGDLS and CDR2 YYNGEE. As DNA, the CDR3 is TGTGCCAGCAGCGTTGGAGATCGTGAAAAACTGTTTTTT. Protein product: CASSVGDREKLFF.

The V gene is TRBV27, the J gene TRBJ1-1, with D possibly matching TRBD1 (5 bases). V lost 6 bases to trimming and J lost 8 bases, with 31 bases between them. CDR3 length equals 18 residues. Looked up from germline, CDR1 is MNHEY and CDR2 is SMNVEV (reference sequence). CDR3 bases: TGTGCCAGCAGAGGTCAGGGAATAGGGTACCCCTCATCCCCCGAAGCTTTCTTT. Amino acids: CASRGQGIGYPSSPEAFF.

The chain is built from TRBV3-1 (or the pseudogene TRBV3-2) and TRBJ1-1; D is undetermined. This CDR3 has 12 amino acids. The germline V gene has CDR1 LGHDT and CDR2 YNNKEL (reference sequence). Trimming took 8 bases from V and 3 from J, leaving 10 bases between them. The DNA for the CDR3 is TGTGCCAGCGGCAAGGAGGACACTGAAGCTTTCTTT. Protein: CASGKEDTEAFF.

This chain connects TRBV7-9 to TRBJ1-6; the D gene is possibly TRBD1 (5 bases). Germline V CDR1 and CDR2: SEHNR, FQNEAQ (reference sequence). There are 14 residues in the CDR3. Trimming took off 5 bases at V and 9 bases at J, with 14 bases between the two ends. CDR3 coding DNA: TGTGCCAGCAGCAAAGGGGTAGGGAGTTCACCCCTCCACTTT. This sequence encodes CASSKGVGSSPLHF.

This chain joins TRBV4-3 and TRBJ2-7, with 10 bases matching TRBD1. Unmatched junction bases numbered 5, after V lost 2 bases and J lost 4 bases. The CDR3 covers 15 residues. Germline loops: CDR1 LGHNA, CDR2 YSLEER. The CDR3 nucleotides are TGCGCCAGCAGCCAAAGATGGACAGGGGGGTACGAGCAGTACTTC. Protein: CASSQRWTGGYEQYF.

The CDR3 nucleotides are TGCGCCAGCAGCTTGGCGGGGATCGGGACTGAAGCTTTCTTT. Residues: CASSLAGIGTEAFF. The rearrangement uses TRBV5-1 and TRBJ1-1; D unclear. The CDR3 has 14 amino acids. V was clipped by 0 bases and J by 5 bases, with 11 bases between them. Per germline, CDR1 SGHRS and CDR2 YFSETQ.

The chain employs TRBV28 and TRBJ1-4, with 9 bases aligning to TRBD1. Looked up from germline, CDR1 is MDHEN and CDR2 is SYDVKM. V gave up 8 bases and J gave up 8 bases; unmatched junction bases: 12. CDR3 length: 15 amino acids. Here the CDR3 reads CASDTSGTGKEKLFF. The DNA of the CDR3 is TGTGCCAGCGATACCAGTGGGACAGGGAAGGAAAAACTGTTTTTT.

The sample holds a few counts of this clone. In the same sample, other DNA sequences code for this CDR3. The V call is TRBV27, the J call TRBJ2-1, with 8 nucleotides matching TRBD2. CDR1 is MNHEY, CDR2 SMNVEV, per germline (reference sequence). The CDR3 has 14 residues. V was clipped by 5 bases and J by 2 bases; unmatched bases: 2. This CDR3 reads CASSRGGPYNEQFF. As DNA, the CDR3 is TGTGCCAGCAGTCGGGGGGGCCCCTACAATGAGCAGTTCTTC.